These 13 T cell receptor beta chains share one sample of origin, sequenced in a study of response to subunit inactivated influenza vaccine. One entry per CDR3 protein results from TCRdb running MiXCR on the RT-PCR reads. The table includes 610,000 or so distinct CDR3 sequences, 11% to 15% detected once. The sequences come from PBMCs from blood, collected roughly 12 days after vaccination. Receptors originate from a man aged 50 to 60 who received an inactivated influenza vaccine.

This clonotype was seen a handful of times. J is TRBJ1-2 and V is TRBV20-1; D is unclear. Germline V gene sequence: CDR1 DFQATT, CDR2 SNEGSKA (reference sequence). The CDR3 is made up of 13 amino acids. V was shortened by 1 base and J by 2 bases, with 8 bases between the two germline ends. The CDR3 reads CSARAPENYGYTF. CDR3 DNA: TGCAGTGCTAGAGCCCCGGAGAACTATGGCTACACCTTC.

This clonotype was observed a few times. The genes are TRBV7-2 and TRBJ2-3; D is unclear. Trimming removed 5 bases from V and 7 bases from J, with 10 bases in between. CDR1 is SGHTA, CDR2 FQGNSA, per germline. The CDR3 is 12 amino acids. In nucleotides, the CDR3 is TGTGCCAGCAGCATTGTCACTTATACGCAGTATTTT. Translating it yields CASSIVTYTQYF.

This clonotype was counted at least ten times. The rearrangement joins TRBV12-3 or TRBV12-4 to TRBJ2-4; D unclear. V shed 5 bases and J shed 8 bases, with 13 bases lying between them. This CDR3 region has 13 residues. The CDR3: CASSKWAWDIQYF. For the CDR3, the DNA is TGTGCCAGCAGTAAGTGGGCCTGGGACATTCAGTACTTC.

The chain carries TRBV6-1 and TRBJ2-1; 10 nucleotides line up with TRBD2. This CDR3 contains 17 residues. Germline CDR1 reads MNHNS; CDR2 reads SASEGT. Trimming cost V 8 bases and J 10 bases; bases outside gene matches: 20. In DNA, the CDR3 is TGTGCCAGCGACAGAACAGGGCAACGGCTAGCGGGGGTCGAGCAGTTCTTC. This codes for CASDRTGQRLAGVEQFF.

V gene TRBV7-9 combines with J gene TRBJ2-1; TRBD1 aligns across 9 bases. The CDR3 is made up of 16 amino acids. V gave up 8 bases and J gave up 4 bases; unmatched junction bases: 12. Germline assignment: CDR1 SEHNR and CDR2 FQNEAQ (reference sequence). CDR3 residues: CASFPGGTGPYNEQFF. The CDR3, as DNA: TGTGCCAGCTTCCCCGGGGGGACAGGGCCATACAATGAGCAGTTCTTC.

This clonotype was seen at least ten times. The chain has TRBV29-1 and TRBJ2-2, with TRBD1 matching 9 bases. The CDR3 consists of 13 residues. The V gene's germline CDR1 is SQVTM and CDR2 ANQGSEA. The V gene end was trimmed by 8 bases and the J gene end by 5 bases; junction bases not matched to a gene: 6. In nucleotides, the CDR3 is TGCAGCTCGTGGACAGGGGAGACCGGGGAGCTGTTTTTT. Translating it yields CSSWTGETGELFF.

The chain has TRBV7-2 and TRBJ1-1; no definite D call. This CDR3 is 16 amino acids long. In germline, CDR1 is SGHTA, CDR2 FQGNSA. The germline V and J ends were trimmed by 6 bases and 0 bases, with 17 bases remaining between them. CDR3 DNA sequence: TGTGCCAGCAGTAGAGGATACGGATTACTGAACACTGAAGCTTTCTTT. Translation: CASSRGYGLLNTEAFF.

V gene TRBV12-3 or TRBV12-4 combines with J gene TRBJ1-5; TRBD1 is a possible D gene (6 bases). CDR3 length: 15 residues. Trimming took off 0 bases at V and 5 bases at J, with 11 bases between the two ends. The chain's CDR3 is CASSLANREDQPQHF. The CDR3 DNA is TGTGCCAGCAGTTTAGCAAACAGGGAGGATCAGCCCCAGCATTTT.

This clonotype was seen a few times. A read error may account for a junction end that differs from germline. The chain recombines TRBV28 with TRBJ2-2; 7 bases line up with TRBD2. CDR1 and CDR2 (germline): MDHEN, SYDVKM. This CDR3 contains 15 residues. The CDR3 DNA sequence: TGTGCCAGCATTTTATCGGGGAGGGGCGCCGGGGAGCTGTTTTTT. Protein sequence: CASILSGRGAGELFF. Supplemented by reference TRBV28 and TRBJ2-2, the full variable domain reads DVKVTQSSRYLVKRTGEKVFLECVQDMDHENMFWYRQDPGLGLRLIYFSYDVKMKEKGDIPEGYSVSREKKERFSLILESASTNQTSMYLCASILSGRGAGELFFGEGSRLTVL.

Only a few counts were recorded for this clonotype. V is TRBV4-3 and J is TRBJ1-3; TRBD1 might be the D (6 bases). V was pared by 1 base and J by 3 bases, with 13 bases between. The CDR3 has 16 residues. CDR1 is LGHNA, CDR2 YSLEER, per germline. In nucleotides, the CDR3 is TGCGCCAGCAGCCAAGTCGGGAAGGGGGTTGGAAACACCATATATTTT. It translates to CASSQVGKGVGNTIYF.

The chain joins TRBV20-1 to TRBJ2-7; 7 bases are shared with TRBD1. J gave up 5 bases and V 2 bases, and 9 bases lay outside the gene matches. The CDR3 extends over 14 amino acids. Germline assignment: CDR1 DFQATT and CDR2 SNEGSKA (reference sequence). CDR3 nucleotide sequence: TGCAGTGCTAGACCCAAGACAGGGAACCACGAGCAGTACTTC. It encodes CSARPKTGNHEQYF.

The CDR3 nucleotides read TGTGCCAGCAGGGTTGGGGGCAGGGGATCCTACGAGCAGTACTTC. Its translation: CASRVGGRGSYEQYF. The chain carries TRBV12-3 or TRBV12-4 and TRBJ2-7, with a possible D match to TRBD1 (6 bases). The CDR3 loop spans 15 amino acids. V lost 6 bases, J lost 1 base, and 16 bases lay in between.

This sequence joins TRBV7-9 and TRBJ2-7; 8 bases map to TRBD2. The length of the CDR3 is 15 residues. CDR1 and CDR2 from the germline V gene are SEHNR and FQNEAQ (reference sequence). The ends lost 5 bases at V and 6 bases at J; junction bases unmatched: 12. CDR3 loop: CASSAGTRLDGEQYF. The DNA for the CDR3 is TGTGCCAGCAGCGCCGGGACTAGGCTTGATGGCGAGCAGTACTTC.